The 2 T cell receptor beta chains reported below all come from one sample, sequenced in a study of memory CD4+ T cells and cytomegalovirus serostatus. Single viable CD3+CD4+CD8-CD45RO+ cells were sorted as the memory CD4+ T cells. TCRdb keeps only in-frame clones here, not all; method: immunoSEQ multiplex PCR. The sample yields 52,000 or so clones, around 78% seen once. Specimen: memory CD4+ T cells from blood. The receptor source for this set is an adult in good health and CMV-seronegative.

V usage is TRBV19 and J usage is TRBJ2-2; D gene uncertain. The germline V and J ends were trimmed by 0 bases and 10 bases, with 12 bases remaining between them. Germline values: CDR1 LNHDA, CDR2 SQIVND (reference sequence). The CDR3 contains 14 residues. The CDR3 DNA follows: TGTGCCAGTAGTATAGAGGGATGGTCGGCGGAGCTGTTTTTT. This codes for CASSIEGWSAELFF.

The chain joins TRBV9 to TRBJ1-2; tentatively, D is TRBD1 (5 bases). The length of the CDR3 is 15 residues. Germline V gives CDR1 SGDLS, CDR2 YYNGEE. The V end was cut by 0 bases, the J end by 8 bases, with 17 bases between. The CDR3 sequence is CASSVAGGTFRGYTF. The CDR3 nucleotides read TGTGCCAGCAGCGTAGCGGGTGGGACCTTCAGGGGCTACACCTTC. The whole variable domain, filled in from reference TRBV9 and TRBJ1-2, reads DSGVTQTPKHLITATGQRVTLRCSPRSGDLSVYWYQQSLDQGLQFLIQYYNGEERAKGNILERFSAQQFPDLHSELNLSSLELGDSALYFCASSVAGGTFRGYTFGSGTRLTVV.